This T cell receptor (beta chain) was sequenced during a study of blood T cell repertoires in COVID-19. Study at large: Sources were T cells, B-cell-depleted T cells, or PBMCs; the material itself was cDNA or gDNA.

Per germline, CDR1 MNHEY and CDR2 SMNVEV (reference sequence). This CDR3 is built from 15 residues. The V and J ends lost 5 bases and 6 bases, in that order; junction bases with no gene match: 11. As handled by the study authors: Reference gene primer amplification gave nucleated cell count estimates. Measured with immunoSEQ multiplex PCR; TCRdb has only the in-frame clones, and not every one. The V and J calls and clone size come from that table; D and trimming were worked out from the DNA. The data show around 450,000 clones, 75% to 90% seen once. Sequenced input: PBMCs or T cells enriched from blood (not recorded which). This clonotype originated in a woman aged 18 to 35 who had recovered from COVID-19. V gene TRBV27 combines with J gene TRBJ1-1; 8 bases align to TRBD1. DNA of the CDR3: TGTGCCAGCAGTCCCATTTCAGGGGGCGCGCCTGAAGCTTTCTTT. This translates into CASSPISGGAPEAFF.